Listed below are T cell receptor beta chains from one sample, sequenced in a study of blood T cell repertoires in COVID-19. Sequencing used immunoSEQ multiplex PCR; TCRdb keeps in-frame clones, though not all of them. This table holds around 200,000 clones, about 83% found once. The sequencing sample was made of peripheral blood. The receptors come from a woman younger than 35 who had recovered from COVID-19. CDR3s include the opening cysteine and the closing phenylalanine or tryptophan. The order of the fields is J gene, V gene, clone size, D gene, CDR3 protein, CDR3 DNA. The D gene is left open where the match is weak. Clone size, where shown, is once, few, many, or a class for clones that have expanded.

TRBJ1-4,TRBV29-1,-,TRBD1,CSAGPGGEKLFF,TGCAGCGCCGGACCAGGGGGAGAAAAACTGTTTTTT
TRBJ2-7,TRBV6-2/TRBV6-3,-,TRBD2,CASSFDPRTSGGAFQYEQYF,TGTGCCAGCAGTTTCGACCCACGGACTAGCGGGGGGGCCTTTCAGTACGAGCAGTACTTC
TRBJ2-4,TRBV3-1/TRBV3-2,-,TRBD1,CASRTVRDRGLAKNIQYF,TGTGCCAGCAGGACCGTTCGGGACAGGGGGTTAGCCAAAAACATTCAGTACTTC
TRBJ1-5,TRBV6-2/TRBV6-3,-,TRBD1,CASSPGTGNQPQHF,TGTGCCAGCAGTCCCGGGACAGGAAATCAGCCCCAGCATTTT
TRBJ2-1,TRBV10-3,few,TRBD2,CAIRRTSGIDNEQFF,TGTGCCATCAGACGGACTAGCGGGATAGACAATGAGCAGTTCTTC
TRBJ2-7,TRBV10-3,-,TRBD1,CAISVGDSTYEQYF,TGTGCCATCAGTGTGGGGGACAGTACCTACGAGCAGTACTTC
TRBJ1-4,TRBV3-1/TRBV3-2,-,-,CASSQGGQKLFF,TGTGCCAGCAGCCAAGGAGGCCAAAAACTGTTTTTT
TRBJ2-1,TRBV6-5,-,TRBD2,CASSFGLAGGEQFF,TGTGCCAGCAGTTTCGGACTAGCGGGGGGCGAGCAGTTCTTC
TRBJ1-6,TRBV12-3/TRBV12-4,-,-,CASSVAYNSPLHF,TGTGCCAGCAGCGTAGCCTATAATTCACCCCTCCACTTT
TRBJ2-1,TRBV2,-,-,CARSGSGGNEQFF,TGTGCCAGGTCCGGGAGTGGTGGGAATGAGCAGTTCTTC
TRBJ2-1,TRBV2,-,TRBD2,CASSGEASGHNEQFF,TGTGCCAGCAGTGGTGAGGCTAGCGGTCACAATGAGCAGTTCTTC
TRBJ1-6,TRBV6-5,-,-,CASSYSGQGFSPLHF,TGTGCCAGCAGTTACTCGGGGCAGGGGTTCTCACCCCTCCACTTT
TRBJ2-1,TRBV19,once,-,CASSPLGGSYNEQFF,TGTGCCAGTAGTCCCCTCGGCGGCTCCTACAATGAGCAGTTCTTC
TRBJ2-4,TRBV6-1,-,-,CASSEVMGLGIQYF,TGTGCCAGCAGTGAAGTGATGGGGCTCGGCATTCAGTACTTC
TRBJ2-7,TRBV19,-,TRBD1,CASSMRRDRDYEQYF,TGTGCCAGTAGTATGCGCCGGGACAGAGACTACGAGCAGTACTTC
TRBJ2-1,TRBV24-1,-,TRBD1,CATSAGQGAVGGDEQFF,TGTGCCACCAGTGCCGGACAGGGGGCGGTAGGTGGCGATGAGCAGTTCTTC
TRBJ2-5,TRBV4-3,-,-,CASSQEGTRETQYF,TGCGCCAGCAGCCAAGAGGGGACTCGCGAGACCCAGTACTTC
TRBJ2-5,TRBV5-1,-,TRBD2,CASSLGSGGPETQYF,TGCGCCAGCAGCTTGGGGTCGGGAGGGCCAGAGACCCAGTACTTC
TRBJ1-5,TRBV24-1,-,TRBD1,CATSEGQEPNQPQHF,TGTGCCACCAGCGAAGGACAGGAACCCAATCAGCCCCAGCATTTT
TRBJ2-3,TRBV3-1/TRBV3-2,-,-,CASSQELHTDTQYF,TGTGCCAGCAGCCAAGAACTGCACACAGATACGCAGTATTTT
TRBJ1-6,TRBV18,-,-,CASSPQGVNSPLHF,TGTGCCAGCTCACCGCAGGGTGTGAATTCACCCCTCCACTTT
TRBJ2-1,TRBV6-5,-,TRBD1,CGSGQGLGQFF,TGTGGCTCGGGACAGGGTTTAGGGCAGTTCTTC
TRBJ2-4,TRBV7-2,-,TRBD2,CASSLLAGIAKNIQYF,TGTGCCAGCAGCTTGTTAGCGGGGATAGCCAAAAACATTCAGTACTTC
TRBJ1-4,TRBV4-1,-,-,CASSLRDIHEKLFF,TGCGCCAGCAGCCTCCGGGACATTCATGAAAAACTGTTTTTT
TRBJ1-1,TRBV7-9,-,-,CASSLGAGTEAFF,TGTGCCAGCAGCTTAGGGGCAGGGACTGAAGCTTTCTTT
TRBJ1-1,TRBV4-2,-,-,CASSQEMGAVTEAFF,TGTGCCAGCAGCCAAGAAATGGGGGCAGTGACTGAAGCTTTCTTT
TRBJ1-1,TRBV2,-,-,CASRVDTNTEAFF,TGTGCCAGCAGGGTGGACACGAACACTGAAGCTTTCTTT
TRBJ2-3,TRBV11-2,-,-,CASSFNPSPQTDTQYF,TGTGCCAGCAGCTTTAATCCCAGTCCTCAAACAGATACGCAGTATTTT
TRBJ2-5,TRBV19,-,TRBD1,CASSKGQGGETQYF,TGTGCCAGTAGTAAAGGACAGGGCGGAGAGACCCAGTACTTC
TRBJ2-5,TRBV6-5,once,TRBD2,CASRKRGGLETQYF,TGTGCCAGCAGGAAGCGGGGGGGCCTAGAGACCCAGTACTTC
TRBJ1-1,TRBV15,-,TRBD1,CATSRGPGTVNTEAFF,TGTGCCACCAGCAGGGGCCCTGGGACAGTGAACACTGAAGCTTTCTTT
TRBJ2-5,TRBV4-1,-,-,CASSQGVSQETQYF,TGCGCCAGCAGCCAAGGAGTCTCTCAAGAGACCCAGTACTTC
TRBJ2-3,TRBV6-6,few,-,CASSSGKVTDTQYF,TGTGCCAGCAGTTCGGGGAAGGTCACAGATACGCAGTATTTT
TRBJ2-3,TRBV10-2,-,-,CASRHGSGTDTQYF,TGCGCCAGCAGACACGGGAGCGGTACAGATACGCAGTATTTT
TRBJ2-1,TRBV29-1,-,TRBD2,CSVGGTSGRTSYNEQFF,TGCAGCGTCGGTGGGACTAGCGGGAGGACCTCCTACAATGAGCAGTTCTTC
TRBJ2-3,TRBV5-1,-,TRBD2,CASRLRLAGADTQYF,TGCGCCAGCAGACTTAGACTAGCAGGTGCGGATACGCAGTATTTT
TRBJ1-1,TRBV12-3/TRBV12-4,few,-,CASSFGAEAFF,TGTGCCAGCAGTTTTGGGGCAGAAGCTTTCTTT
TRBJ2-5,TRBV5-1,once,-,CASSFTPGRAQETQYF,TGCGCCAGCAGCTTTACTCCCGGGCGGGCACAAGAGACCCAGTACTTC
TRBJ2-5,TRBV19,-,-,CASSVGRGVETQYF,TGTGCCAGTAGTGTGGGCAGGGGGGTAGAGACCCAGTACTTC
TRBJ1-1,TRBV6-2/TRBV6-3,few,-,CASSQSGQAFF,TGTGCCAGCAGCCAGTCTGGCCAAGCTTTCTTT
TRBJ2-2,TRBV5-1,-,-,CASSEAFNTGELFF,TGCGCCAGCAGCGAGGCTTTTAACACCGGGGAGCTGTTTTTT
TRBJ1-1,TRBV12-5,-,-,CASGLDTLLVGGGTEAFF,TGTGCTAGTGGTTTGGACACCTTACTTGTAGGGGGGGGCACTGAAGCTTTCTTT
TRBJ1-3,TRBV29-1,-,TRBD1,CSVRKQGAGNTIYF,TGCAGCGTTCGGAAGCAGGGGGCAGGAAACACCATATATTTT
TRBJ2-7,TRBV7-9,few,TRBD2,CASSSDGTSVSYEQYF,TGTGCCAGCAGCTCCGACGGGACTAGCGTCTCCTACGAGCAGTACTTC
TRBJ1-6,TRBV27,-,-,CASSLTGYNENSPLHF,TGTGCCAGCAGTTTAACCGGGTATAATGAAAATTCACCCCTCCACTTT
TRBJ1-1,TRBV4-2,-,-,CASSLSAVAAGDEAFF,TGTGCCAGCAGCCTATCCGCGGTCGCAGCCGGGGATGAAGCTTTCTTT
TRBJ2-3,TRBV5-1,-,-,CASSLAGPDTDTQYF,TGCGCCAGCAGCTTGGCAGGGCCTGATACAGATACGCAGTATTTT
TRBJ2-3,TRBV18,-,TRBD1,CASSREGGADTQYF,TGTGCCAGCTCACGCGAAGGGGGCGCAGATACGCAGTATTTT
TRBJ1-2,TRBV6-5,-,TRBD1,CASSYLQGKDGYTF,TGTGCCAGCAGTTACCTACAGGGGAAGGATGGCTACACCTTC
TRBJ1-2,TRBV18,-,TRBD1,CASSPGDRRDGYTF,TGTGCCAGCTCACCGGGGGACAGACGGGATGGCTACACCTTC
TRBJ1-4,TRBV2,-,TRBD1,CASSVNRGNEKLFF,TGTGCCAGCAGTGTGAACAGGGGGAATGAAAAACTGTTTTTT
TRBJ2-3,TRBV14,-,-,CASSQVGHPSTDTQYF,TGTGCCAGCAGCCAAGTTGGACATCCTAGCACAGATACGCAGTATTTT
TRBJ2-3,TRBV7-9,-,TRBD2,CASFLAGGSTDTQYF,TGTGCCAGCTTCTTAGCGGGAGGGAGTACAGATACGCAGTATTTT
TRBJ2-7,TRBV7-2,-,TRBD2,CASSLVSGGYTFYEQYF,TGTGCCAGCAGCTTAGTTAGCGGGGGGTACACATTCTACGAGCAGTACTTC